These 31 T cell receptor beta chains were all obtained from the same sample, sequenced in a study of cytomegalovirus exposure and HLA in healthy donors. Both 60 Vbeta primers and 13 Jbeta primers went into the PCR. Profiling relied on immunoSEQ multiplex PCR, and the TCRdb table lists in-frame clones only, not all of them. The repertoire includes around 180,000 clones, roughly 75% of them detected once, and under 7.5% sits in the top ten. Sequencing was done on a sample of PBMCs. The receptors shown here come from a man aged 35-49 years in good health and CMV-seronegative.

This clone was detected only a few times. The genes are TRBV6-1 and TRBJ2-7, with D tentatively TRBD2 (5 bases). The germline gives CDR1 MNHNS, CDR2 SASEGT. The CDR3 totals 11 residues. Trimming stripped 8 bases from V and 6 bases from J, with 11 bases between. CDR3 in DNA: TGTGCCAGCCAACGGGCGGGCGAGCAGTACTTC. It is translated as CASQRAGEQYF.

The chain employs TRBV5-4 and TRBJ2-5; 15 bases align to TRBD2. The CDR3 extends over 16 amino acids. The V gene's germline CDR1 is SGHNT and CDR2 YYREEE (reference sequence). J lost 5 bases, V lost 4 bases, and 6 bases had no gene match. The CDR3 loop reads CASSHGTSGRRETQYF. The CDR3 DNA follows: TGTGCCAGCAGCCATGGGACTAGCGGGAGGAGGGAGACCCAGTACTTC.

The chain employs TRBV25-1 and TRBJ1-4; 11 bases are shared with TRBD1. CDR3 size: 15 residues. V lost 7 bases, J lost 5 bases, and 6 bases stayed unmatched. Germline assignment: CDR1 MGHDK and CDR2 SYGVNS. The CDR3 protein is CASKADRGPNEKLFF. Written as DNA, the CDR3 is TGTGCCAGCAAGGCGGACAGGGGGCCGAATGAAAAACTGTTTTTT. Supplemented by reference TRBV25-1 and TRBJ1-4, the full variable domain reads EADIYQTPRYLVIGTGKKITLECSQTMGHDKMYWYQQDPGMELHLIHYSYGVNSTEKGDLSSESTVSRIRTEHFPLTLESARPSHTSQYLCASKADRGPNEKLFFGSGTQLSVL.

This chain links TRBV5-1 with TRBJ1-1, with 8 bases lining up with TRBD1. Germline V gene sequence: CDR1 SGHRS, CDR2 YFSETQ. This CDR3 comprises 15 residues. Trimming at V came to 3 bases and at J to 1 base, leaving 5 bases not matched to a gene. The CDR3 spells CASSSQGARNTEAFF. The CDR3 DNA reads as TGCGCCAGCAGCTCCCAGGGGGCAAGGAACACTGAAGCTTTCTTT.

The chain joins TRBV7-6 to TRBJ1-3; no reliable D call. This CDR3 has 17 residues. The germline V and J ends were trimmed by 1 base and 0 bases, with 13 bases remaining between them. Germline V gene sequence: CDR1 SGHVS, CDR2 FNYEAQ. CDR3 in amino acids: CASSLERTTFSGNTIYF. CDR3 sequence (DNA): TGTGCCAGCAGCTTAGAAAGGACTACATTCTCTGGAAACACCATATATTTT.

This chain links TRBV11-3 with TRBJ1-1, with 8 bases lining up with TRBD1. Trimming at V came to 6 bases and at J to 1 base, leaving 7 bases not matched to a gene. The germline V gene encodes CDR1 SGHNT and CDR2 YENEEA. The CDR3 loop spans 15 amino acids. The CDR3 spells CASSFGDRKNTEAFF. In DNA form, the CDR3 reads TGTGCCAGCAGTTTCGGGGACAGGAAGAACACTGAAGCTTTCTTT.

This clone was observed a handful of times. This specimen includes other DNA sequences encoding the same CDR3. The chain links TRBV5-1 to TRBJ2-7; D may be TRBD1 (6 bases). The V end was cut by 4 bases, the J end by 7 bases, with 12 bases between. CDR1 is SGHRS and CDR2 is YFSETQ in the germline V gene. The CDR3 runs to 12 residues. The CDR3: CASSPDSREQYF. The CDR3 DNA reads TGCGCCAGCAGCCCGGACAGTCGGGAGCAGTACTTC.

The chain recombines TRBV6-8 with TRBJ2-1; 8 nucleotides agree with TRBD2. Trimming cost V 6 bases and J 8 bases; bases outside gene matches: 12. The CDR3 is made up of 15 amino acids. Germline CDR1 is MNHGY and CDR2 is SAAAGT. The CDR3 sequence: CASSQPLHSGDEQFF. The DNA for the CDR3 is TGTGCCAGCAGCCAACCCCTCCATAGCGGGGATGAGCAGTTCTTC.

V gene TRBV6-5 combines with J gene TRBJ1-5; 10 bases agree with TRBD1. The J segment lost 7 bases and the V segment lost 6 bases, leaving 6 bases of the junction unmatched. Germline V gene sequence: CDR1 MNHEY, CDR2 SVGAGI. The CDR3 length is 14 residues. CDR3 sequence: CASSLTGGGQPQHF. The DNA for the CDR3 is TGTGCCAGCAGCCTGACAGGGGGCGGCCAGCCCCAGCATTTT.

The genes are TRBV21-1 and TRBJ2-7; the table's D call, TRBD2, has no DNA check behind it. TRBV21-1 is assigned pseudogene status. The CDR3 loop spans 16 amino acids. The CDR3 here is CASRLNLSGVSYEQYF. The CDR3 nucleotides are TGTGCCAGCAGGCTGAACCTAAGCGGGGTCTCCTACGAGCAGTACTTC.

This clone has a handful of counts. J is TRBJ1-1 and V is TRBV30; perhaps TRBD1 as D (5 bases). V was shortened by 2 bases and J by 7 bases, with 11 bases between the two germline ends. Germline V lookup: CDR1 GTSNPN, CDR2 SVGIG (reference sequence). The CDR3 sequence is 12 residues long. The CDR3 DNA reads as TGTGCCTGGAGTCCCACGGGGGTTGAAGCTTTCTTT. Translation gives CAWSPTGVEAFF. The full variable domain, completed using reference TRBV30 and TRBJ1-1, is SQTIHQWPATLVQPVGSPLSLECTVEGTSNPNLYWYRQAAGRGLQLLFYSVGIGQISSEVPQNLSASRPQDRQFILSSKKLLLSDSGFYLCAWSPTGVEAFFGQGTRLTVV.

V is TRBV5-4 and J is TRBJ2-3; TRBD2 aligns across 8 bases. Trimming at V came to 0 bases and at J to 3 bases, leaving 3 bases not matched to a gene. CDR3 length equals 15 residues. Per germline, CDR1 SGHNT and CDR2 YYREEE (reference sequence). The chain's CDR3 is CASSLGGGGTDTQYF. In nucleotides, the CDR3 is TGTGCCAGCAGCTTGGGGGGCGGGGGGACAGATACGCAGTATTTT.

The rearrangement uses TRBV15 and TRBJ1-2, with D possibly being TRBD1 (6 bases). CDR3 length equals 17 residues. Between the trimmed V and J ends, which lost 2 bases and 2 bases, there was a span of 18 bases. Germline V gives CDR1 LNHNV, CDR2 YYDKDF (reference sequence). For the CDR3, the DNA is TGTGCCACCAGCAGATCACCCATGGGGGGGGCCAACTATGGCTACACCTTC. It codes for CATSRSPMGGANYGYTF.

About this clone itself: Other DNA sequences of this sample code for an identical CDR3. The CDR3 loop reads CASSQDSSTDTQYF. DNA for the CDR3: TGCGCCAGCAGCCAGGACAGCAGCACAGATACGCAGTATTTT. The chain couples TRBV4-3 to TRBJ2-3; weak D call: TRBD1 (6 bases). Looked up from germline, CDR1 is LGHNA and CDR2 is YSLEER. V lost 3 bases and J lost 0, with 7 bases in between. The CDR3 runs to 14 residues.

V is TRBV5-4 and J is TRBJ1-1, with 7 bases identical to TRBD1. The length of the CDR3 is 15 residues. Trimming removed 4 bases from V and 8 bases from J; junction bases left unmatched: 14. The germline V gene has CDR1 SGHNT and CDR2 YYREEE (reference sequence). The CDR3 coding sequence is TGTGCCAGCAGCATTGCACAAACCGGGACAGCGGAAGCTTTCTTT. Translating gives CASSIAQTGTAEAFF. Combining the CDR3 with reference TRBV5-4 and TRBJ1-1 gives the whole variable domain ETGVTQSPTHLIKTRGQQVTLRCSSQSGHNTVSWYQQALGQGPQFIFQYYREEENGRGNFPPRFSGLQFPNYSSELNVNALELDDSALYLCASSIAQTGTAEAFFGQGTRLTVV.

CDR3 sequence (DNA): TGCAGCGTTGAGTGGAGGACTGAAGCTTTCTTT. Translated: CSVEWRTEAFF. The rearrangement uses TRBV29-1 and TRBJ1-1; no reliable D call. Germline CDR1 is SQVTM and CDR2 is ANQGSEA. Trimming took 3 bases from V and 5 from J, leaving 7 bases between them. This CDR3 is built from 11 residues.

The gene calls are TRBV19 and TRBJ1-2, with 7 bases matching TRBD1. The CDR3 extends over 16 amino acids. V dropped 1 base and J dropped 6; count of bases not matched to a gene: 11. Germline CDR1 and CDR2: LNHDA and SQIVND (reference sequence). The CDR3 loop is CASSIGSLTGAHGYTF. CDR3 nucleotide sequence: TGTGCCAGTAGTATAGGTTCCCTAACAGGGGCGCATGGCTACACCTTC.

This clone is a singleton in its sample. This chain connects TRBV6-5 to TRBJ1-2; the match to TRBD1 covers 8 bases. The CDR3 runs 15 residues. After removal of 5 bases from V and 7 bases from J, the junction contained 12 bases not matched to a gene. Looked up from germline, CDR1 is MNHEY and CDR2 is SVGAGI. This CDR3 reads CASSPARQGASGYTF. For the CDR3, the DNA is TGTGCCAGCAGTCCGGCCAGGCAGGGGGCCTCTGGCTACACCTTC.

The chain combines TRBV18 with TRBJ2-4; D is possibly TRBD1 (5 bases). Trimming cost V 4 bases and J 4 bases, with 17 bases left between them. This CDR3 region has 16 residues. Germline CDR1 is KGHSH and CDR2 is LQKENI. The CDR3: CASSLQLARGKNIQYF. The CDR3 bases are TGTGCCAGCTCACTACAACTGGCTAGGGGTAAAAACATTCAGTACTTC.

The genes are TRBV7-7 and TRBJ2-2; perhaps TRBD2 as D (5 bases). Trimming shortened V by 4 bases and J by 5 bases, and 8 bases separated the two germline ends. The germline gives CDR1 SSHAT, CDR2 FNYEAQ (reference sequence). CDR3 length equals 13 residues. The CDR3 DNA is TGTGCCAGCAGCTGGACTGAGACCGGGGAGCTGTTTTTT. This codes for CASSWTETGELFF.

This clone was seen once. J is TRBJ2-7 and V is TRBV5-6, with D hard to call. The CDR3 spans 16 residues. The V end was cut by 1 base, the J end by 0 bases, with 14 bases between. The germline V gene has CDR1 SGHDT and CDR2 YYEEEE. The CDR3, as DNA: TGTGCCAGCAGCTTGTTCTTGGGCCAGAGCTCCTACGAGCAGTACTTC. Translation gives CASSLFLGQSSYEQYF. The full variable domain, completed using reference TRBV5-6 and TRBJ2-7, is DAGVTQSPTHLIKTRGQQVTLRCSPKSGHDTVSWYQQALGQGPQFIFQYYEEEERQRGNFPDRFSGHQFPNYSSELNVNALLLGDSALYLCASSLFLGQSSYEQYFGPGTRLTVT.

V and J are TRBV19 and TRBJ2-1; 9 positions match TRBD1. The J segment lost 9 bases and the V segment lost 7 bases, leaving 10 bases of the junction unmatched. CDR1 LNHDA and CDR2 SQIVND come from the germline V gene (reference sequence). This CDR3 contains 14 residues. The CDR3 DNA follows: TGTGCCAGTAAGGTGGGACAGGGACTGGTTGAGCAGTTCTTC. Its translation: CASKVGQGLVEQFF.

V usage is TRBV6-1 and J usage is TRBJ2-3; possibly TRBD2 for D (5 bases). V was cut by 4 bases and J by 0 bases, with 8 bases left in between. There are 14 residues in the CDR3. Germline V gene sequence: CDR1 MNHNS, CDR2 SASEGT. The CDR3 loop is CASSGSGSTDTQYF. CDR3 coding DNA: TGTGCCAGCAGTGGATCGGGGAGCACAGATACGCAGTATTTT.

The genes are TRBV5-4 and TRBJ2-5; weak D call: TRBD1 (5 bases). The V end lost 1 base, the J end lost 2 bases, and 9 bases lay between the germline ends. Germline V CDR1 and CDR2: SGHNT, YYREEE (reference sequence). The CDR3 runs to 14 residues. The CDR3 is CASSLLQGQETQYF. The CDR3 bases are TGTGCCAGCAGCTTGCTGCAGGGACAAGAGACCCAGTACTTC. Supplemented by reference TRBV5-4 and TRBJ2-5, the full variable domain reads ETGVTQSPTHLIKTRGQQVTLRCSSQSGHNTVSWYQQALGQGPQFIFQYYREEENGRGNFPPRFSGLQFPNYSSELNVNALELDDSALYLCASSLLQGQETQYFGPGTRLLVL.

The chain recombines TRBV10-3 with TRBJ2-1; D is unresolved. Trimming took 4 bases from V and 3 from J, leaving 10 bases between them. Germline loops: CDR1 ENHRY, CDR2 SYGVKD. The CDR3 sequence is 14 residues long. The CDR3 bases are TGTGCCATCAGTGCTGGCGGAAACTACAATGAGCAGTTCTTC. Its protein product is CAISAGGNYNEQFF.

Remarks on this clone: The junction differs from germline at one of its ends, possibly a read error. The genes are TRBV7-9 and TRBJ1-1; D is unclear. CDR1 is SEHNR and CDR2 is FQNEAQ in the germline V gene (reference sequence). The CDR3 length is 11 residues. CDR3 bases: TGTTCCAGCGTCAAGAACACTGAAGCTTTCTTT. This encodes CSSVKNTEAFF.

This clone was seen a few times. The J gene is TRBJ1-2, the V gene TRBV19; 8 bases match TRBD1. There are 12 residues in the CDR3. The V gene end was trimmed by 9 bases and the J gene end by 7 bases; junction bases not matched to a gene: 7. Germline V lookup: CDR1 LNHDA, CDR2 SQIVND (reference sequence). CDR3 sequence reads: CASRTGSGGYTF. The CDR3 nucleotides read TGTGCCAGCAGGACAGGGTCGGGTGGCTACACCTTC. The full variable domain, in which reference TRBV19 and TRBJ1-2 provide the parts outside the CDR3, is DGGITQSPKYLFRKEGQNVTLSCEQNLNHDAMYWYRQDPGQGLRLIYYSQIVNDFQKGDIAEGYSVSREKKESFPLTVTSAQKNPTAFYLCASRTGSGGYTFGSGTRLTVV.

This chain uses TRBV9 with TRBJ1-2; D possibly corresponds to TRBD1 (5 bases). CDR3 length: 11 amino acids. Germline V CDR1 and CDR2: SGDLS, YYNGEE. V lost 8 bases and J lost 2, with 7 bases in between. This chain's CDR3 is CASGANYGYTF. In nucleotides, the CDR3 is TGTGCCAGTGGGGCGAACTATGGCTACACCTTC.

This clone has just one count. The gene calls are TRBV19 and TRBJ1-1; D is undetermined. Deletions cut 1 base from V and 0 bases from J, with 9 bases between. Germline CDR1 LNHDA, CDR2 SQIVND (reference sequence). This CDR3 comprises 15 residues. The CDR3 DNA reads as TGTGCCAGTAGTATAGGTCCAGGTCTGAACACTGAAGCTTTCTTT. Residues: CASSIGPGLNTEAFF. The full variable domain, rest sourced from reference TRBV19 and TRBJ1-1, is DGGITQSPKYLFRKEGQNVTLSCEQNLNHDAMYWYRQDPGQGLRLIYYSQIVNDFQKGDIAEGYSVSREKKESFPLTVTSAQKNPTAFYLCASSIGPGLNTEAFFGQGTRLTVV.

The chain combines TRBV9 with TRBJ1-2; possible D gene TRBD1, 6 bases. The germline V gene encodes CDR1 SGDLS and CDR2 YYNGEE. Deletions cut 0 bases from V and 8 bases from J, with 11 bases between. This CDR3 has 13 amino acids. As DNA, the CDR3 is TGTGCCAGCAGCGTAGAGGGGGTAACCGGCTACACCTTC. Its translation: CASSVEGVTGYTF.

V usage is TRBV18 and J usage is TRBJ2-5; 9 nucleotides agree with TRBD1. The J call may not be correct, given that the DNA end is closer to TRBJ2-7. The CDR3 is made up of 15 amino acids. Germline CDR1 is KGHSH and CDR2 is LQKENI. CDR3 protein: CASSPRGQGSYEQYF. DNA for the CDR3: TGTGCCAGCTCACCACGGGGACAGGGATCCTACGAGCAGTACTTC.